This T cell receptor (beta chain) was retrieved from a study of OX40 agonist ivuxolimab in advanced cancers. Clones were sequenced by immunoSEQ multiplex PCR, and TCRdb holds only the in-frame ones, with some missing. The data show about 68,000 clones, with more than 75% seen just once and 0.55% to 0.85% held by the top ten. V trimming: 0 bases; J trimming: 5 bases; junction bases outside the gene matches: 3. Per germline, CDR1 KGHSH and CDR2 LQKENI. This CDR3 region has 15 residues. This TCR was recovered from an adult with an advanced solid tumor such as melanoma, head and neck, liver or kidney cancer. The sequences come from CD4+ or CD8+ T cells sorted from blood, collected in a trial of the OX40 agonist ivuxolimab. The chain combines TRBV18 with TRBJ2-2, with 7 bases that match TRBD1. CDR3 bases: TGTGCCAGCTCACCACCGTCACAGGGGACCGGGGAGCTGTTTTTT. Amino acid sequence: CASSPPSQGTGELFF.